The 27 T cell receptor beta chains presented below share a single source sample, sequenced in a study of CD8 T cells in Susac syndrome. The RNA input was roughly 0.45 to 1 ug, and it was reverse transcribed with random hexamers. MiXCR, run by TCRdb on the immunoSEQ multiplex PCR reads, gives a single entry per CDR3 protein. The sample lists approximately 110,000 distinct CDR3 sequences, around 94% occurring once. The sequencing input was CD4+ T cells from PBMCs. The receptor set was obtained from a human donor in good health.

The chain recombines TRBV10-3 with TRBJ2-5; D gene uncertain. Germline V gives CDR1 ENHRY, CDR2 SYGVKD. This CDR3 has 15 residues. V gave up 0 bases and J gave up 2 bases, with 10 bases separating them. The CDR3 sequence: CAISESGSSQETQYF. CDR3 in DNA: TGTGCCATCAGTGAGTCAGGCTCCTCTCAAGAGACCCAGTACTTC.

This chain connects TRBV29-1 to TRBJ2-1, with D perhaps TRBD1 (5 bases). V lost 4 bases to trimming and J lost 2 bases, with 12 bases between them. CDR1 and CDR2 from the germline V gene are SQVTM and ANQGSEA. This CDR3 has 14 amino acids. The CDR3 sequence: CSVVDRATYNEQFF. The CDR3 DNA follows: TGCAGCGTTGTCGACAGAGCGACCTACAATGAGCAGTTCTTC.

This clonotype was recorded once. The chain combines TRBV5-1 with TRBJ2-5, with 9 bases lining up with TRBD2. This CDR3 is built from 14 residues. With 4 bases clipped from V and 3 bases from J, the junction kept 4 bases outside the gene matches. In germline, CDR1 is SGHRS, CDR2 YFSETQ. The CDR3, as DNA: TGCGCCAGCAGCCCCGGGACTAGCAAAGAGACCCAGTACTTC. This codes for CASSPGTSKETQYF.

The genes are TRBV7-9 and TRBJ1-1, with D tentatively TRBD1 (5 bases). This CDR3 is built from 12 residues. The germline V gene encodes CDR1 SEHNR and CDR2 FQNEAQ (reference sequence). Deletions cut 3 bases from V and 11 bases from J, with 13 bases between. The CDR3 is CASSFEGRGAFF. The CDR3 region has the DNA TGTGCCAGCAGCTTTGAGGGGCGTGGGGCTTTCTTT.

The rearrangement joins TRBV3-1 to TRBJ1-3; TRBD1 matches 8 bases. V trimming: 4 bases; J trimming: 4 bases; junction bases outside the gene matches: 3. Germline CDR1 LGHDT, CDR2 YNNKEL (reference sequence). The CDR3 is 14 residues long. CDR3 DNA sequence: TGTGCCAGCAGCCCTCGGGACAGGGGAAACACCATATATTTT. It codes for CASSPRDRGNTIYF.

This clonotype was found once. The chain combines TRBV5-1 with TRBJ1-1; TRBD1 aligns across 7 bases. The CDR3 length is 14 residues. V gave up 4 bases and J gave up 1 base; unmatched junction bases: 4. CDR1 and CDR2 (germline): SGHRS, YFSETQ. CDR3 DNA sequence: TGCGCCAGCAGCCCGGACAGGCCGAACACTGAAGCTTTCTTT. Amino acids: CASSPDRPNTEAFF.

The chain joins TRBV20-1 to TRBJ2-6; D ambiguous. V dropped 5 bases and J dropped 1 base, with 15 bases sitting between them. Germline CDR1 reads DFQATT; CDR2 reads SNEGSKA (reference sequence). The CDR3 is 16 residues long. CDR3: CSASKGPVSGANVLTF. The CDR3 DNA reads as TGCAGTGCTTCCAAGGGCCCGGTGTCTGGGGCCAACGTCCTGACTTTC.

V and J are TRBV30 and TRBJ2-1; 9 positions match TRBD1. The CDR3 is 16 residues long. V trimming: 0 bases; J trimming: 7 bases; junction bases outside the gene matches: 10. In germline, CDR1 is GTSNPN, CDR2 SVGIG (reference sequence). The CDR3 DNA reads as TGTGCCTGGAGTGTAGGCCCGGGACAGGGTTGGAATGAGCAGTTCTTC. This translates into CAWSVGPGQGWNEQFF.

The chain is built from TRBV2 and TRBJ2-7; no clear D gene. CDR1 is SNHLY, CDR2 FYNNEI, per germline. The V end lost 6 bases, the J end lost 3 bases, and 12 bases lay between the germline ends. The CDR3 covers 13 residues. CDR3 in DNA: TGTGCCAGCAGAAGCTTACCCCTCTACGAGCAGTACTTC. Its translation is CASRSLPLYEQYF.

This clonotype has just one count. The CDR3 region is CATSRAQGEKLFF. The CDR3 bases are TGTGCCACCAGCAGAGCACAGGGGGAAAAACTGTTTTTT. The rearrangement joins TRBV15 to TRBJ1-4, with 7 bases that match TRBD1. There are 13 residues in the CDR3. V dropped 1 base and J dropped 8; count of bases not matched to a gene: 1. Germline CDR1 and CDR2: LNHNV and YYDKDF (reference sequence).

The V gene is TRBV18, the J gene TRBJ2-1; 7 bases match TRBD2. Trimming removed 3 bases from V and 6 bases from J; junction bases left unmatched: 14. Germline V gene sequence: CDR1 KGHSH, CDR2 LQKENI. The CDR3 sequence is 17 residues long. The CDR3 sequence is CASSPPLGGSFSNEQFF. The CDR3 nucleotides read TGTGCCAGCTCACCCCCCCTCGGCGGGAGCTTTTCCAATGAGCAGTTCTTC. Based on the CDR3 plus reference TRBV18 and TRBJ2-1, the full variable domain is NAGVMQNPRHLVRRRGQEARLRCSPMKGHSHVYWYRQLPEEGLKFMVYLQKENIIDESGMPKERFSAEFPKEGPSILRIQQVVRGDSAAYFCASSPPLGGSFSNEQFFGPGTRLTVL.

The chain joins TRBV3-1 to TRBJ2-2; D is perhaps TRBD2 (5 bases). Germline CDR1 LGHDT, CDR2 YNNKEL (reference sequence). Trimming cost V 0 bases and J 5 bases, with 10 bases left between them. The CDR3 runs to 15 residues. This CDR3 is CASSQDPSGTGELFF. For the CDR3, the DNA is TGTGCCAGCAGCCAAGATCCCAGCGGAACCGGGGAGCTGTTTTTT.

The chain has TRBV20-1 and TRBJ2-6; D may correspond to TRBD1 or TRBD2 (6 bases each). Trimming left V 6 bases short and J 3 bases short, with 24 bases between. This CDR3 comprises 18 residues. Germline loops: CDR1 DFQATT, CDR2 SNEGSKA (reference sequence). The CDR3 nucleotides are TGCAGTGCAAACCTAAGGAGTAGCGAGGGGGGTGGGGCCAACGTCCTGACTTTC. Translated: CSANLRSSEGGGANVLTF.

The chain couples TRBV6-6 to TRBJ2-2, with TRBD1 as a possible D gene (5 bases). CDR3 length equals 15 residues. Germline V lookup: CDR1 MNHNY, CDR2 SVGAGI (reference sequence). V was trimmed by 8 bases and J by 4 bases, leaving 17 bases between them. The DNA for the CDR3 is TGTGCCAGCGCTTCCATAGGACAACCCACCGGGGAGCTGTTTTTT. It is translated as CASASIGQPTGELFF.

This chain uses TRBV6-2 or TRBV6-3 with TRBJ1-1, with a possible D match to TRBD1 (6 bases). CDR1 and CDR2 (germline): MNHEY, SVGEGT. Trimming stripped 9 bases from V and 9 bases from J, with 14 bases between. The CDR3 consists of 11 residues. Written as DNA, the CDR3 is TGTGCCAGTCACCTGAGGGGGAAAGCTTTCTTT. Translated: CASHLRGKAFF.

The chain couples TRBV14 to TRBJ2-1; 7 positions match TRBD2. Per germline, CDR1 SGHDN and CDR2 FVKESK. This CDR3 region has 15 residues. Unmatched junction bases numbered 6, after V lost 4 bases and J lost 3 bases. CDR3 loop: CASSPLPGGYNEQFF. The CDR3 nucleotides read TGTGCCAGCAGCCCCCTCCCGGGAGGCTACAATGAGCAGTTCTTC.

The CDR3 DNA reads as TGTGCCAGCAGCGAACTAGCAGACGCTTACGAGCAGTACTTC. Translating gives CASSELADAYEQYF. V usage is TRBV9 and J usage is TRBJ2-7; D possibly corresponds to TRBD2 (6 bases). Trimming took 3 bases from V and 4 from J, leaving 14 bases between them. The length of the CDR3 is 14 residues. Germline lookup yields CDR1 SGDLS and CDR2 YYNGEE.

This chain joins TRBV12-3 or TRBV12-4 and TRBJ1-1; no clear D gene. V shed 3 bases and J shed 6 bases, with 11 bases lying between them. The CDR3 totals 13 residues. The CDR3 DNA reads TGTGCCAGCAGTTTGGGAGAGGGATCTGAAGCTTTCTTT. It yields the protein CASSLGEGSEAFF.

This clonotype was observed a single time. The chain joins TRBV7-9 to TRBJ2-7; 8 bases fit TRBD1. The CDR3 contains 15 residues. J gave up 3 bases and V 2 bases, and 6 bases lay outside the gene matches. Germline V gene sequence: CDR1 SEHNR, CDR2 FQNEAQ (reference sequence). Here the CDR3 reads CASSLTQGALYEQYF. The CDR3 DNA reads as TGTGCCAGCAGCTTAACCCAGGGGGCTCTCTACGAGCAGTACTTC.

CDR3 DNA sequence: TGTGCCAGCAGCTTAGGGACAGGGCGATATGACGGCTACACCTTC. Protein: CASSLGTGRYDGYTF. V and J are TRBV7-2 and TRBJ1-2, with 8 bases matching TRBD1. The V gene end was trimmed by 1 base and the J gene end by 8 bases; junction bases not matched to a gene: 9. Looked up from germline, CDR1 is SGHTA and CDR2 is FQGNSA. This CDR3 region has 15 residues.

The gene calls are TRBV7-9 and TRBJ1-6; no clear D gene. V dropped 1 base and J dropped 6 bases, with 10 bases sitting between them. The CDR3 contains 15 residues. CDR1 and CDR2 (germline): SEHNR, FQNEAQ (reference sequence). The CDR3 DNA reads TGTGCCAGCAGCTTAGTACGGGGAGGTAATTCACCCCTCCACTTT. This translates into CASSLVRGGNSPLHF. The variable domain in full, completed from reference TRBV7-9 and TRBJ1-6, reads DTGVSQNPRHKITKRGQNVTFRCDPISEHNRLYWYRQTLGQGPEFLTYFQNEAQLEKSRLLSDRFSAERPKGSFSTLEIQRTEQGDSAMYLCASSLVRGGNSPLHFGNGTRLTVT.

The chain links TRBV29-1 to TRBJ1-1, with 8 bases that match TRBD1. V shed 7 bases and J 4 bases; nucleotides not matched to a gene: 8. The CDR3 runs 13 residues. The germline gives CDR1 SQVTM, CDR2 ANQGSEA. For the CDR3, the DNA is TGCAGCGCCGGGACAGGTATGGGCACTGAAGCTTTCTTT. This sequence encodes CSAGTGMGTEAFF.

The chain recombines TRBV15 with TRBJ1-5; D perhaps matches TRBD1 (5 bases). Germline V gene data show CDR1 as LNHNV and CDR2 as YYDKDF (reference sequence). The V end lost 4 bases, the J end lost 5 bases, and 9 bases lay between the germline ends. The CDR3 is 13 amino acids. CDR3 in amino acids: CATSIGEDQPQHF. The CDR3 region has the DNA TGTGCCACCAGCATAGGGGAGGATCAGCCCCAGCATTTT.

V gene TRBV29-1 combines with J gene TRBJ2-1; D possibly corresponds to TRBD2 (5 bases). The CDR3 spans 12 residues. Looked up from germline, CDR1 is SQVTM and CDR2 is ANQGSEA. The V and J ends lost 5 bases and 10 bases respectively, with 15 bases between them. The CDR3 protein is CSVLLPWEEQFF. CDR3 sequence (DNA): TGCAGCGTTTTACTTCCATGGGAGGAGCAGTTCTTC.

V and J are TRBV29-1 and TRBJ2-1, with D possibly called TRBD1 or TRBD2 (6 bases each). This CDR3 contains 13 residues. The V gene lost 6 bases and the J gene lost 6 bases, with 15 bases spanning the gap. The V gene's germline CDR1 is SQVTM and CDR2 ANQGSEA. The CDR3 DNA reads TGCAGCGTACGCGGGGACATACTCAATGAGCAGTTCTTC. It is translated as CSVRGDILNEQFF.

This chain joins TRBV7-2 and TRBJ1-1; no definite D call. Germline V lookup: CDR1 SGHTA, CDR2 FQGNSA. V was clipped by 2 bases and J by 3 bases, with 7 bases between them. CDR3 length equals 13 residues. CDR3 in DNA: TGTGCCAGCAGCTTAAATATATACACTGAAGCTTTCTTT. Translated: CASSLNIYTEAFF.

This chain joins TRBV27 and TRBJ1-2; D is perhaps TRBD1 (6 bases). CDR3 length: 12 residues. V was cut by 5 bases and J by 8 bases, with 12 bases left in between. From germline, CDR1 is MNHEY and CDR2 SMNVEV (reference sequence). This chain's CDR3 is CASSPQGIGYTF. The CDR3 DNA is TGTGCCAGCAGTCCGCAGGGGATAGGCTACACCTTC.